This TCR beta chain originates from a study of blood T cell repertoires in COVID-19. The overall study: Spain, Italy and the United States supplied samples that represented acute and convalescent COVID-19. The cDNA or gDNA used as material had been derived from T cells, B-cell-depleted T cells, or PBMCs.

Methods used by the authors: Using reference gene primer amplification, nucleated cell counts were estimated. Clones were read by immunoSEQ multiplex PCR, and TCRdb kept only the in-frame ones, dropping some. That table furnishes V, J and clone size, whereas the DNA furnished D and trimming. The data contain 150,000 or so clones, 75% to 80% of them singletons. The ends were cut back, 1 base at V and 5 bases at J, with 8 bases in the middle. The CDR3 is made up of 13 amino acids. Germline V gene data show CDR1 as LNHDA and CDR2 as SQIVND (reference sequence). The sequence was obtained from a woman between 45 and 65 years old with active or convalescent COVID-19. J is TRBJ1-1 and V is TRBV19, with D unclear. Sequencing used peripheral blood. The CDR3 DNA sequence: TGTGCCAGTAGTATAGGGTCGAGAACTGAAGCTTTCTTT. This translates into CASSIGSRTEAFF. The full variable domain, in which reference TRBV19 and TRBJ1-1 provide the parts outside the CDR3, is DGGITQSPKYLFRKEGQNVTLSCEQNLNHDAMYWYRQDPGQGLRLIYYSQIVNDFQKGDIAEGYSVSREKKESFPLTVTSAQKNPTAFYLCASSIGSRTEAFFGQGTRLTVV.